Listed here are 22 T cell receptor beta chains from one sample, sequenced in a study of blood T cell repertoires in COVID-19 (TCRdb year 2020). The library was prepared using the immunoSEQ multiplex PCR assay. Here the immuneACCESS table is served through TCRdb, limited to in-frame sequences with V and J called. Missing clones are a known gap in these copies; in checked studies unresolved V genes cover under half, and the rest lacks a known reason. The sample has over 200,000 clones on record, around 90% of them singletons. Together, the top ten hold less than 7.5% of the sample. Sequences were obtained from peripheral blood. All receptors derive from a man aged 55 to 69 who had recovered from COVID-19.

This sequence joins TRBV6-5 and TRBJ1-5; unclear D gene. V lost 6 bases and J lost 0, with 9 bases in between. This CDR3 region has 14 residues. From germline, CDR1 is MNHEY and CDR2 SVGAGI. The CDR3, as DNA: TGTGCCAGCAGGGGCGGAGGTAGCAATCAGCCCCAGCATTTT. Amino acid sequence: CASRGGGSNQPQHF.

This chain links TRBV7-2 with TRBJ1-5, with 7 bases lining up with TRBD1. The CDR3 has 14 residues. Germline V gene lookup returns CDR1 SGHTA and CDR2 FQGNSA. The V and J ends lost 5 bases and 5 bases, in that order; junction bases with no gene match: 6. The CDR3 DNA reads as TGTGCCAGCAGCCAAAGGACAGGCTATCAGCCCCAGCATTTT. This codes for CASSQRTGYQPQHF.

The V and J genes are TRBV21-1 and TRBJ1-5. TRBV21-1 is reported as a pseudogene. This CDR3 comprises 17 residues. CDR3 amino acids: CASSKNRKGGPAGPQHF. In nucleotides, the CDR3 is TGTGCCAGCAGCAAAAACCGAAAGGGCGGACCCGCGGGGCCCCAGCATTTT.

The chain links TRBV4-1 to TRBJ2-1; maybe TRBD2 (5 bases). The CDR3 contains 16 residues. The germline V gene has CDR1 MGHRA and CDR2 YSYEKL. V lost 4 bases and J lost 0, with 13 bases in between. CDR3 sequence reads: CASSPGRQSSYNEQFF. The CDR3 DNA is TGCGCCAGCAGCCCTGGGAGACAAAGCTCCTACAATGAGCAGTTCTTC.

This chain joins TRBV11-2 and TRBJ1-4; 12 positions agree with TRBD1. This CDR3 is built from 16 residues. Trimming removed 2 bases from V and 8 bases from J; junction bases left unmatched: 6. CDR1 SGHAT and CDR2 FQNNGV come from the germline V gene. The CDR3 region is CASSLMGQGAGEKLFF. The CDR3 DNA follows: TGTGCCAGCAGCTTAATGGGACAGGGGGCCGGGGAAAAACTGTTTTTT.

Comments on this clone: Other nucleotide sequences from this sample produce the same CDR3. This CDR3 reads CASSVARDETQYF. CDR3 DNA: TGTGCCAGCAGCGTGGCCAGGGATGAGACCCAGTACTTC. The chain carries TRBV9 and TRBJ2-5, with D possibly being TRBD1 (5 bases). The CDR3 has 13 residues. The V end was cut by 2 bases, the J end by 5 bases, with 10 bases between. Germline V gene lookup returns CDR1 SGDLS and CDR2 YYNGEE.

This clone was detected once. V usage is TRBV28 and J usage is TRBJ2-5; TRBD2 agrees at 13 bases. CDR3 length: 15 amino acids. Trimming took 7 bases from V and 5 from J; bases not matched to a gene: 7. Germline CDR1 reads MDHEN; CDR2 reads SYDVKM. The DNA for the CDR3 is TGTGCCAGCACCGGACTAGCGGGAGCCGGGGAGACCCAGTACTTC. Its translation: CASTGLAGAGETQYF.

The rearrangement joins TRBV5-1 to TRBJ2-3; TRBD2 matches at 8 bases. The CDR3 runs 15 residues. Germline V gene sequence: CDR1 SGHRS, CDR2 YFSETQ. The V and J ends lost 3 bases and 5 bases, in that order; junction bases with no gene match: 8. The CDR3 protein is CASSSPSGFQDTQYF. The CDR3 nucleotides read TGCGCCAGCAGCTCTCCTAGCGGGTTTCAAGATACGCAGTATTTT.

The gene calls are TRBV5-1 and TRBJ2-7; TRBD2 matches 9 bases. The CDR3 sequence is 15 residues long. J gave up 0 bases and V 3 bases, and 4 bases lay outside the gene matches. Germline lookup yields CDR1 SGHRS and CDR2 YFSETQ. The CDR3 spells CASSWSSGGSYEQYF. In DNA, the CDR3 is TGCGCCAGCAGCTGGAGTAGCGGGGGCTCCTACGAGCAGTACTTC.

The genes are TRBV27 and TRBJ2-7, with TRBD1 identical over 9 bases. This CDR3 contains 14 residues. V lost 3 bases and J lost 7; bases outside the gene matches: 7. Germline CDR1 MNHEY, CDR2 SMNVEV (reference sequence). The CDR3 sequence: CASSFGTGRREQYF. The CDR3 nucleotides are TGTGCCAGCAGTTTTGGGACAGGGAGGCGGGAGCAGTACTTC.

Written as DNA, the CDR3 is TGTGCCAGCAGCTTTAGGGGGCGAAAAAACAATGAGCAGTTCTTC. This codes for CASSFRGRKNNEQFF. The rearrangement joins TRBV11-3 to TRBJ2-1, with TRBD1 matching 7 bases. Germline V lookup: CDR1 SGHNT, CDR2 YENEEA. The CDR3 has 15 amino acids. V was pared by 3 bases and J by 5 bases, with 7 bases of the junction left unmatched. Full variable domain (remainder filled in from reference TRBV11-3 and TRBJ2-1): EAGVVQSPRYKIIEKKQPVAFWCNPISGHNTLYWYLQNLGQGPELLIRYENEEAVDDSQLPKDRFSAERLKGVDSTLKIQPAELGDSAVYLCASSFRGRKNNEQFFGPGTRLTVL.

J is TRBJ1-6 and V is TRBV6-5, with TRBD1 matching over 9 bases. The germline V gene encodes CDR1 MNHEY and CDR2 SVGAGI. The CDR3 has 14 residues. V dropped 5 bases and J dropped 9; count of bases not matched to a gene: 5. The CDR3 coding sequence is TGTGCCAGCAGTCGGGACAGGGAATTTTCACCCCTCCACTTT. This encodes CASSRDREFSPLHF.

The chain recombines TRBV19 with TRBJ2-7; D is perhaps TRBD1 (6 bases). The CDR3 sequence is 15 residues long. Germline loops: CDR1 LNHDA, CDR2 SQIVND (reference sequence). Trimming cost V 1 base and J 0 bases, with 10 bases left between them. CDR3 DNA: TGTGCCAGTAGTATAGGGGGGCTTTCCTCCTACGAGCAGTACTTC. Its translation is CASSIGGLSSYEQYF.

This clone was detected only once. The chain is built from TRBV6-5 and TRBJ1-2, with D possibly TRBD1 on 5 matching bases. CDR3 length: 13 amino acids. With 7 bases removed from V and 10 bases from J, the gap between germline ends came to 19 bases. Germline CDR1 reads MNHEY; CDR2 reads SVGAGI. The chain's CDR3 is CASTARRASTYTF. The CDR3 coding sequence is TGTGCCAGCACCGCCCGCAGGGCCTCGACCTACACCTTC.

This sequence joins TRBV5-1 and TRBJ2-1; 8 nucleotides match TRBD2. The CDR3 spans 17 residues. Looked up from germline, CDR1 is SGHRS and CDR2 is YFSETQ. V was clipped by 4 bases and J by 4 bases; unmatched bases: 13. CDR3 nucleotides: TGCGCCAGCAGCATTGGGAGGGGAGCGGGGGATTACAATGAGCAGTTCTTC. Its protein is CASSIGRGAGDYNEQFF.

The chain has TRBV5-1 and TRBJ2-7; D remains unclear. Germline V gene data show CDR1 as SGHRS and CDR2 as YFSETQ. The CDR3 runs to 11 residues. V dropped 0 bases and J dropped 7 bases, with 5 bases sitting between them. CDR3 in amino acids: CASSLAQEQYF. The CDR3 DNA reads as TGCGCCAGCAGCTTGGCCCAAGAGCAGTACTTC.

The J gene is TRBJ2-7, the V gene TRBV13; 8 nucleotides agree with TRBD1. The germline V gene encodes CDR1 PRHDT and CDR2 FYEKMQ (reference sequence). The CDR3 is 14 residues long. V lost 4 bases and J lost 5; bases outside the gene matches: 7. In DNA, the CDR3 is TGTGCCAGCAGCTGGGGACAGGATCGGGACGAGCAGTACTTC. It encodes CASSWGQDRDEQYF.

The gene calls are TRBV4-1 and TRBJ1-1, with TRBD1 matching over 7 bases. With 4 bases clipped from V and 0 bases from J, the junction kept 5 bases outside the gene matches. The CDR3 has 15 residues. Germline values: CDR1 MGHRA, CDR2 YSYEKL. The CDR3 loop is CASSLTGTVNTEAFF. The CDR3 nucleotides are TGCGCCAGCAGCCTAACCGGGACAGTGAACACTGAAGCTTTCTTT.

The chain links TRBV5-8 to TRBJ1-4; D might be TRBD1 (5 bases). In germline, CDR1 is SGHTS, CDR2 YDEGEE. V was pared by 4 bases and J by 8 bases, with 18 bases between. The CDR3 has 15 residues. The CDR3 DNA reads TGTGCCAGCAGCCGTACGGTAGGGGCTGGGGAAAAACTGTTTTTT. This encodes CASSRTVGAGEKLFF.

The chain combines TRBV19 with TRBJ2-1; TRBD2 matches 15 bases. The J segment lost 6 bases and the V segment lost 4 bases, leaving 7 bases of the junction unmatched. Germline CDR1 is LNHDA and CDR2 is SQIVND (reference sequence). The CDR3 has 17 residues. The CDR3 nucleotides are TGTGCCAGTAGTACCCACCGGACTAGCGGGGGGGCCAATGAGCAGTTCTTC. Its protein is CASSTHRTSGGANEQFF. Variable domain in full (rest from reference TRBV19 and TRBJ2-1): DGGITQSPKYLFRKEGQNVTLSCEQNLNHDAMYWYRQDPGQGLRLIYYSQIVNDFQKGDIAEGYSVSREKKESFPLTVTSAQKNPTAFYLCASSTHRTSGGANEQFFGPGTRLTVL.

The chain joins TRBV6-2 or TRBV6-3 to TRBJ2-6; possibly TRBD2 for D (6 bases). The CDR3 is made up of 15 amino acids. Germline lookup yields CDR1 MNHEY and CDR2 SVGEGT. V lost 8 bases to trimming and J lost 4 bases, with 15 bases between them. CDR3 region: CASGRGTPGANVLTF. The CDR3 bases are TGTGCCAGCGGCCGAGGGACTCCCGGGGCCAACGTCCTGACTTTC.

In its sample, this clone was seen once. The chain carries TRBV5-1 and TRBJ2-7; a possible D gene is TRBD2 (6 bases). The CDR3 extends over 12 amino acids. Trimming removed 7 bases from V and 6 bases from J, with 14 bases in between. From germline, CDR1 is SGHRS and CDR2 YFSETQ. This CDR3 reads CASGQVAAEQYF. As DNA, the CDR3 is TGCGCCAGCGGACAAGTAGCGGCCGAGCAGTACTTC.